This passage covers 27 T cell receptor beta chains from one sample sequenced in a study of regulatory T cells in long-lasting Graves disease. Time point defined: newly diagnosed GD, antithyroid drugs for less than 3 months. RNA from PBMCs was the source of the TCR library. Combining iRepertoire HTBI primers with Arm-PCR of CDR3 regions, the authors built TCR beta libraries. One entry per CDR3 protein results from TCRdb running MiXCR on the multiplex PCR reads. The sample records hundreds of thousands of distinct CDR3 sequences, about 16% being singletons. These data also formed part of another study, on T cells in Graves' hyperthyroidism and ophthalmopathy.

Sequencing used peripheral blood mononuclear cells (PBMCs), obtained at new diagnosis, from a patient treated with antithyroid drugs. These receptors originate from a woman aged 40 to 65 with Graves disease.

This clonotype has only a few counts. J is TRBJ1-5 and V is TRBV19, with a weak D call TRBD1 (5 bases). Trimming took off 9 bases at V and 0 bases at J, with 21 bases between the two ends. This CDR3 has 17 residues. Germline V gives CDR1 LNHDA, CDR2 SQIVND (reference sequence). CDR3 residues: CASQPGGAAISNQPQHF. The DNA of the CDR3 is TGTGCCAGCCAACCCGGCGGGGCAGCCATTAGCAATCAGCCCCAGCATTTT.

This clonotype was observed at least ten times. CDR3 sequence: CASSPYINSGNTIYF. The CDR3 nucleotides read TGTGCCAGCTCACCATACATAAACTCTGGAAACACCATATATTTT. This chain connects TRBV18 to TRBJ1-3; D remains ambiguous. The CDR3 is 15 residues long. From germline, CDR1 is KGHSH and CDR2 LQKENI. Trimming removed 2 bases from V and 0 bases from J, with 8 bases in between. The full variable domain, its missing parts supplied by reference TRBV18 and TRBJ1-3, is NAGVMQNPRHLVRRRGQEARLRCSPMKGHSHVYWYRQLPEEGLKFMVYLQKENIIDESGMPKERFSAEFPKEGPSILRIQQVVRGDSAAYFCASSPYINSGNTIYFGEGSWLTVV.

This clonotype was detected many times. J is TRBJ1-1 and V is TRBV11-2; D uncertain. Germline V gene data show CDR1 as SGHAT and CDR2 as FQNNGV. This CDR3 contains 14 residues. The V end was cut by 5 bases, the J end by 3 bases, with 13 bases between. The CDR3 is CASSPGRADTEAFF. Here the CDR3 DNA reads TGTGCCAGCAGCCCCGGGAGGGCCGACACTGAAGCTTTCTTT.

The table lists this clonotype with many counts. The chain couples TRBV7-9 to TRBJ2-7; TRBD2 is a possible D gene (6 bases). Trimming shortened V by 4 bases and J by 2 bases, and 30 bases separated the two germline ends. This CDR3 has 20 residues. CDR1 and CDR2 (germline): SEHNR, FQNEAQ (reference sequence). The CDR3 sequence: CASSSTSGRRGALTTYEQYF. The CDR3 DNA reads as TGTGCCAGCAGCTCAACCTCAGGACGGAGGGGCGCACTCACTACCTACGAGCAGTACTTC. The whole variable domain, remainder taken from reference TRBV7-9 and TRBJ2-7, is DTGVSQNPRHKITKRGQNVTFRCDPISEHNRLYWYRQTLGQGPEFLTYFQNEAQLEKSRLLSDRFSAERPKGSFSTLEIQRTEQGDSAMYLCASSSTSGRRGALTTYEQYFGPGTRLTVT.

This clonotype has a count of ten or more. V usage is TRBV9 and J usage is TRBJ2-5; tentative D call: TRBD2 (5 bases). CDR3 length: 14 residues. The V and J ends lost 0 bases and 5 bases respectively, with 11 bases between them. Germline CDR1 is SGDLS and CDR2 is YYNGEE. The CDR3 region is CASSVGNTGETQYF. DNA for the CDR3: TGTGCCAGCAGCGTAGGCAACACGGGGGAGACCCAGTACTTC.

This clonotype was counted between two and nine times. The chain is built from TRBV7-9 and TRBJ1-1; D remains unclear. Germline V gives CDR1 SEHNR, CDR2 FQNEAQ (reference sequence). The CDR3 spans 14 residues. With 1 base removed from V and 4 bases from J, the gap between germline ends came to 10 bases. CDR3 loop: CASSLGSGFTEAFF. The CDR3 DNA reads TGTGCCAGCAGCTTAGGTTCAGGATTCACTGAAGCTTTCTTT.

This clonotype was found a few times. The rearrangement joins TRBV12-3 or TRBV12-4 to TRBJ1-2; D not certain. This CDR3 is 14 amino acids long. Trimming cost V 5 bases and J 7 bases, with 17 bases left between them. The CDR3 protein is CASSQVAALFGYTF. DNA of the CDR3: TGTGCCAGCAGTCAAGTGGCAGCTCTTTTTGGCTACACCTTC.

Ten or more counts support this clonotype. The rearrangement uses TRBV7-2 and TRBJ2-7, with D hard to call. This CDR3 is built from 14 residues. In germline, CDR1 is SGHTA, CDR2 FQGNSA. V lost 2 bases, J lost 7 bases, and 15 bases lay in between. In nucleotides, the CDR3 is TGTGCCAGCAGCTTATGGGAAGCCCTCGGTGAGCAGTACTTC. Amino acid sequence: CASSLWEALGEQYF.

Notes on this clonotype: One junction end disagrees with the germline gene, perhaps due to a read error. The CDR3 sequence is CASSQVGQGLNTEAFF. DNA of the CDR3: TGTGCCAGCAGCCAAGTCGGGCAGGGGTTGAATACTGAAGCTTTCTTT. The V and J genes are TRBV3-1 and TRBJ1-1, with D possibly matching TRBD1 (6 bases). Germline-derived CDR1 and CDR2 are LGHDT and YNNKEL (reference sequence). The CDR3 is 16 amino acids.

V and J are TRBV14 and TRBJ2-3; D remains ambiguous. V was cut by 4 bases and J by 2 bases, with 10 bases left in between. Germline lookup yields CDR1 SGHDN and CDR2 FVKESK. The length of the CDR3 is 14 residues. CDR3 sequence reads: CASSPRANTDTQYF. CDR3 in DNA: TGTGCCAGCAGCCCTCGAGCGAACACAGATACGCAGTATTTT.

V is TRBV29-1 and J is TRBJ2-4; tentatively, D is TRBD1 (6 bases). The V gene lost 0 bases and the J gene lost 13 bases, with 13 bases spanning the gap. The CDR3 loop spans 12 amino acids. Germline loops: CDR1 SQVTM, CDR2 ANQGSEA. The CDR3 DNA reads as TGCAGCGTTGAAGACCTACAGGGCCTCCAGTACTTC. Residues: CSVEDLQGLQYF.

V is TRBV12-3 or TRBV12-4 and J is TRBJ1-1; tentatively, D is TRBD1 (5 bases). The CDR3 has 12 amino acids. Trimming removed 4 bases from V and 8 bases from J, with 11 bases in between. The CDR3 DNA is TGTGCCAGCAGTTCGGTGGGGGTAGAAGCTTTCTTT. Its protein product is CASSSVGVEAFF.

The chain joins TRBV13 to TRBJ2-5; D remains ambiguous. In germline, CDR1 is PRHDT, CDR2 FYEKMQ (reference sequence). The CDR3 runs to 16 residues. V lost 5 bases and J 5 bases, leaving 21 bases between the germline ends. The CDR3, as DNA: TGTGCCAGCAGCCCCCGGTTGATAGGGCAACAGGAGACCCAGTACTTC. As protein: CASSPRLIGQQETQYF.

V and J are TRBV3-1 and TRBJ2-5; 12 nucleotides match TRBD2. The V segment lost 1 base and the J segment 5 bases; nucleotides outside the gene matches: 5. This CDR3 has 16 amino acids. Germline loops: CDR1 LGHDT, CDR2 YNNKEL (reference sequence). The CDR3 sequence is CASSQGSSGGVETQYF. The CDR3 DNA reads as TGTGCCAGCAGCCAAGGTTCTAGCGGGGGGGTTGAGACCCAGTACTTC.

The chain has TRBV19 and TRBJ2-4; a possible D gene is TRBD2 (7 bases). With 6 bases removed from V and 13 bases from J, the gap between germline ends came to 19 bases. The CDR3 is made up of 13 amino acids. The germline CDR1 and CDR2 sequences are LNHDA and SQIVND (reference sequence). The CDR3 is CASSLVGGGSQYF. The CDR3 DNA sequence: TGTGCCAGTAGCCTCGTGGGAGGGGGATCGCAGTACTTC.

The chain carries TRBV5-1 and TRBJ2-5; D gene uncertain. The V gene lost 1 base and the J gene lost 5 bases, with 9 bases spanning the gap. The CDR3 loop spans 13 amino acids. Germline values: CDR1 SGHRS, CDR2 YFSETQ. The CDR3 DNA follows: TGCGCCAGCAGCTTGAACCAGCAGGAGACCCAGTACTTC. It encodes CASSLNQQETQYF. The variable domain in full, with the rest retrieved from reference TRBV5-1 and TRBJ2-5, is KAGVTQTPRYLIKTRGQQVTLSCSPISGHRSVSWYQQTPGQGLQFLFEYFSETQRNKGNFPGRFSGRQFSNSRSEMNVSTLELGDSALYLCASSLNQQETQYFGPGTRLLVL.

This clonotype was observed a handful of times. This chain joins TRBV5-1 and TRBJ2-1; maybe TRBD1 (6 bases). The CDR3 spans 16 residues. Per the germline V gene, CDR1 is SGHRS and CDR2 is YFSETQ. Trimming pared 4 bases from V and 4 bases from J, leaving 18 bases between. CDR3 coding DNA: TGCGCCAGCAGCCCAAGGGTATCAGGGGAGTACAATGAGCAGTTCTTC. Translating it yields CASSPRVSGEYNEQFF.

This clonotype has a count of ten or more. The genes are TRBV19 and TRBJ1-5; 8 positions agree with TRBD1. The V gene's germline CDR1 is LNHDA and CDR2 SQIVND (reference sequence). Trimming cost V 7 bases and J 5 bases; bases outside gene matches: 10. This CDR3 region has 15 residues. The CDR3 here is CASTLSQGADQPQHF. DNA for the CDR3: TGTGCCAGTACCCTATCCCAGGGGGCTGATCAGCCCCAGCATTTT.

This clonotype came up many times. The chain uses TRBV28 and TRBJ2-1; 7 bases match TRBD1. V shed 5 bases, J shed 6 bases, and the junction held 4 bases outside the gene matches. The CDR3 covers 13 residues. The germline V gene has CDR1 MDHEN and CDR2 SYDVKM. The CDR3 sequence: CASSPTGPNEQFF. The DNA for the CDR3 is TGTGCCAGCAGTCCGACAGGGCCCAATGAGCAGTTCTTC.

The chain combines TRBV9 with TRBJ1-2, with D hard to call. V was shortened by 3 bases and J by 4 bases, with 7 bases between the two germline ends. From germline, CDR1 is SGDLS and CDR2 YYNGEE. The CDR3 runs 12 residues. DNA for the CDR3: TGTGCCAGCAGCGCCCGGCGCTATGGCTACACCTTC. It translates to CASSARRYGYTF. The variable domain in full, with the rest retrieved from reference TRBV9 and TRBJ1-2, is DSGVTQTPKHLITATGQRVTLRCSPRSGDLSVYWYQQSLDQGLQFLIQYYNGEERAKGNILERFSAQQFPDLHSELNLSSLELGDSALYFCASSARRYGYTFGSGTRLTVV.

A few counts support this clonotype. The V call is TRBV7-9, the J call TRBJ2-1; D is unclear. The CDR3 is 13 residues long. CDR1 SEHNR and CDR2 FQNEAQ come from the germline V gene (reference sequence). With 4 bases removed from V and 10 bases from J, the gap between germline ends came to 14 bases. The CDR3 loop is CASSYGQMVEQFF. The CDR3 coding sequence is TGTGCCAGCAGCTATGGTCAGATGGTCGAGCAGTTCTTC. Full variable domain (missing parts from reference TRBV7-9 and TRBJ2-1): DTGVSQNPRHKITKRGQNVTFRCDPISEHNRLYWYRQTLGQGPEFLTYFQNEAQLEKSRLLSDRFSAERPKGSFSTLEIQRTEQGDSAMYLCASSYGQMVEQFFGPGTRLTVL.

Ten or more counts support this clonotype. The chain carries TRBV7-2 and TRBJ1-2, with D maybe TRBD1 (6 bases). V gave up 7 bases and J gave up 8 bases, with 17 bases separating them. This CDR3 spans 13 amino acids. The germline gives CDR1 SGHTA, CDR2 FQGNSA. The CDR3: CASTVASRGGYTF. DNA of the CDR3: TGTGCCAGCACCGTTGCCAGCAGGGGCGGCTACACCTTC.

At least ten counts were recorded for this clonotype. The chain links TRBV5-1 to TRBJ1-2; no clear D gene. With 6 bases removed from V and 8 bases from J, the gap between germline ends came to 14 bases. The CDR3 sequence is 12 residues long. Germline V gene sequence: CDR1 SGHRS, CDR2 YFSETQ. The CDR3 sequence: CASNSPRGGYTF. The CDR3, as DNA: TGCGCCAGCAATTCGCCCCGGGGAGGCTACACCTTC.

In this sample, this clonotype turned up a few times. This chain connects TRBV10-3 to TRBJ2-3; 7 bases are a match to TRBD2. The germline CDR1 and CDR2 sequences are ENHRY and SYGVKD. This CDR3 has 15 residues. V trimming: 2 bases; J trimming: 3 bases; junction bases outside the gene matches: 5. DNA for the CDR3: TGTGCCATCAGTGAGCCGGGGGGTTGGACAGATACGCAGTATTTT. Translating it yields CAISEPGGWTDTQYF.

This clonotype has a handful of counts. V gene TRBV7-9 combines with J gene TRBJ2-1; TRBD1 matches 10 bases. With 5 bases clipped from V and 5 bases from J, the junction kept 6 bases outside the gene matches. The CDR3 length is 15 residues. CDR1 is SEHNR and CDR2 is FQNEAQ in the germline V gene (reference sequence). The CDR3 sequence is CASSARDRGHNEQFF. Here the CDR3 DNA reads TGTGCCAGCAGCGCCCGGGACAGGGGCCACAATGAGCAGTTCTTC.

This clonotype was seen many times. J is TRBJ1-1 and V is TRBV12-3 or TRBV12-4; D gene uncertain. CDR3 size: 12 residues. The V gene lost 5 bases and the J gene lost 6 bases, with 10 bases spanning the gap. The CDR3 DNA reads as TGTGCCAGCAGTATGTCCGGCTCTGAAGCTTTCTTT. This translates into CASSMSGSEAFF.

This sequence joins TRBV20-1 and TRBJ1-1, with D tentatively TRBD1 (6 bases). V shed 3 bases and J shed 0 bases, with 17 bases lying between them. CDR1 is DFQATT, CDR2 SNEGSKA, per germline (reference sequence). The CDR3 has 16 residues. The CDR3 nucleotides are TGCAGTGCTAGTGGTTGGGGGGGCAGCTTGAACACTGAAGCTTTCTTT. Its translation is CSASGWGGSLNTEAFF.